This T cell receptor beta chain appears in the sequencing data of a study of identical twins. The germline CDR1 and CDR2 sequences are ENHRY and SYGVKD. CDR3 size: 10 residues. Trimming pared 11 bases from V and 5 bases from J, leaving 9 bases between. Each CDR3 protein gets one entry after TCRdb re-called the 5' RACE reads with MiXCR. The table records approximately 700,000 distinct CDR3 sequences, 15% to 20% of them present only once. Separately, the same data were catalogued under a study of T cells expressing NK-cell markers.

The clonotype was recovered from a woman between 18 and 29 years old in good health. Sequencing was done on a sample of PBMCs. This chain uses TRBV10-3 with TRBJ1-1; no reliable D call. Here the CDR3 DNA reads TGTGCCGCCGGAGGAACTGAAGCTTTCTTT. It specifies CAAGGTEAFF.